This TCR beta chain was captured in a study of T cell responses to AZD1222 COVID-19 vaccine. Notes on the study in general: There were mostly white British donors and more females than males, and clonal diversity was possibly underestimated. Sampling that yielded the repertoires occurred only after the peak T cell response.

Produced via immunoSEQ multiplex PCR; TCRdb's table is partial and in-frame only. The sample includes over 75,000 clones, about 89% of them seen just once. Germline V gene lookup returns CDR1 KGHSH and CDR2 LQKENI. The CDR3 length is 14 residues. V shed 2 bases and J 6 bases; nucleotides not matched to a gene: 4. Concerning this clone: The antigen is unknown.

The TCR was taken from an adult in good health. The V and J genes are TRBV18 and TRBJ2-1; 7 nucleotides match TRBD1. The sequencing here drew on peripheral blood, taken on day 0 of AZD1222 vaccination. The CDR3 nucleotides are TGTGCCAGCTCACCAGCGACAGGGAGCAATGAGCAGTTCTTC. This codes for CASSPATGSNEQFF.